This entry lists 13 T cell receptor beta chains sequenced from one sample in a study of blood T cells in healthy people across ages. Through a sample-barcoded 5' primer and a J-beta primer mix, a second PCR was run for roughly 7 to 12 cycles. Via MiXCR, TCRdb re-called the 5' RACE reads, giving one row per CDR3 protein. The table shows approximately 1,000,000 distinct CDR3 sequences, with 35% to 50% occurring only once. Sequencing input: blood. These receptors were collected from a woman aged 60-70 years in good health.

The chain links TRBV20-1 to TRBJ2-7, with TRBD2 matching 8 bases. Germline V lookup: CDR1 DFQATT, CDR2 SNEGSKA (reference sequence). The V segment lost 0 bases and the J segment 9 bases; nucleotides outside the gene matches: 16. The CDR3 is made up of 16 amino acids. The CDR3 coding sequence is TGCAGTGCTAGAGATAATCGTCGGGAGGGCCGGGGGTTGCAGTACTTC. Protein sequence: CSARDNRREGRGLQYF.

The chain's CDR3 is CASASGANVLTF. The CDR3 bases are TGTGCCAGTGCCTCTGGGGCCAACGTCCTGACTTTC. The chain links TRBV9 to TRBJ2-6; D gene uncertain. The CDR3 is 12 amino acids. The V gene lost 8 bases and the J gene lost 0 bases, with 3 bases spanning the gap. The V gene's germline CDR1 is SGDLS and CDR2 YYNGEE.

The gene calls are TRBV7-9 and TRBJ1-1, with a tentative D call TRBD1 (5 bases). CDR3 length equals 15 residues. Germline lookup yields CDR1 SEHNR and CDR2 FQNEAQ (reference sequence). V dropped 6 bases and J dropped 0 bases, with 14 bases sitting between them. CDR3 region: CASSPPGIMNTEAFF. In nucleotides, the CDR3 is TGTGCCAGCAGTCCGCCAGGGATAATGAACACTGAAGCTTTCTTT.

The gene calls are TRBV7-9 and TRBJ2-3; no reliable D call. CDR3 length equals 15 residues. Trimming cost V 4 bases and J 5 bases, with 16 bases left between them. The germline V gene has CDR1 SEHNR and CDR2 FQNEAQ (reference sequence). CDR3 sequence: CASSSLEESVDTQYF. CDR3 sequence (DNA): TGTGCCAGCAGCTCCCTAGAGGAGTCGGTAGATACGCAGTATTTT.

This clonotype was detected a few times. The chain carries TRBV11-1 and TRBJ2-7, with 7 bases identical to TRBD1. The CDR3 has 15 amino acids. Germline V lookup: CDR1 SGHAT, CDR2 FQDESV (reference sequence). After removal of 5 bases from V and 1 base from J, the junction contained 8 bases not matched to a gene. The CDR3 loop is CASSRDGTASYEQYF. CDR3 nucleotides: TGTGCCAGCAGCCGAGACGGGACAGCATCCTACGAGCAGTACTTC.

The gene calls are TRBV18 and TRBJ1-6; possible D gene TRBD1, 5 bases. V lost 4 bases and J lost 6, with 16 bases in between. Germline values: CDR1 KGHSH, CDR2 LQKENI. This CDR3 is 16 amino acids long. DNA for the CDR3: TGTGCCAGCTCACGGGGGAAGGCCGCGGCTAATTCACCCCTCCACTTT. This gives the protein CASSRGKAAANSPLHF. Full variable domain (remainder filled in from reference TRBV18 and TRBJ1-6): NAGVMQNPRHLVRRRGQEARLRCSPMKGHSHVYWYRQLPEEGLKFMVYLQKENIIDESGMPKERFSAEFPKEGPSILRIQQVVRGDSAAYFCASSRGKAAANSPLHFGNGTRLTVT.

The rearrangement uses TRBV6-2 or TRBV6-3 and TRBJ2-1, with a tentative D call TRBD2 (6 bases). Germline V lookup: CDR1 MNHEY, CDR2 SVGEGT. The CDR3 is made up of 15 amino acids. Trimming removed 5 bases from V and 11 bases from J, with 22 bases in between. The CDR3 spells CASSQSGSVVMKQFF. Here the CDR3 DNA reads TGTGCCAGCAGTCAATCCGGGAGTGTGGTAATGAAGCAGTTCTTC.

This chain uses TRBV14 with TRBJ2-3; D gene uncertain. Trimming removed 4 bases from V and 2 bases from J, with 7 bases in between. The germline gives CDR1 SGHDN, CDR2 FVKESK. The CDR3 extends over 13 amino acids. Here the CDR3 DNA reads TGTGCCAGCAGCCGTCCACTCACAGATACGCAGTATTTT. Translated: CASSRPLTDTQYF.

This clonotype has at least ten counts. V is TRBV20-1 and J is TRBJ2-1, with 16 bases matching TRBD2. Germline loops: CDR1 DFQATT, CDR2 SNEGSKA (reference sequence). The V and J ends lost 0 bases and 4 bases, in that order; junction bases with no gene match: 6. CDR3 size: 18 residues. CDR3 sequence: CSARDGGLAGGLYNEQFF. The CDR3 nucleotides are TGCAGTGCTAGAGATGGGGGACTAGCGGGAGGGCTGTACAATGAGCAGTTCTTC.

V and J are TRBV27 and TRBJ2-2, with 7 bases identical to TRBD1. This CDR3 has 14 residues. V was clipped by 8 bases and J by 3 bases; unmatched bases: 6. Germline V CDR1 and CDR2: MNHEY, SMNVEV (reference sequence). DNA of the CDR3: TGTGCCAGCGGGATTACAGGGGACACCGGGGAGCTGTTTTTT. It yields the protein CASGITGDTGELFF.

The rearrangement joins TRBV6-7 to TRBJ1-5, with 8 bases lining up with TRBD1. TRBV6-7 is filed as an ORF, its function uncertain. CDR3 length: 13 residues. V was pared by 7 bases and J by 15 bases, with 14 bases of the junction left unmatched. The CDR3 region has the DNA TGTGCCAGCAACAGACAGGGGAATGGGTCCGGGCATTTT. Amino acids: CASNRQGNGSGHF.

This chain uses TRBV6-5 with TRBJ2-3; either TRBD1 or TRBD2 may fit D (5 bases each). V was cut by 7 bases and J by 3 bases, with 11 bases left in between. Germline CDR1 is MNHEY and CDR2 is SVGAGI. The CDR3 totals 13 residues. CDR3 coding DNA: TGTGCCAGCATGGGGACCTCGACAGATACGCAGTATTTT. Its protein is CASMGTSTDTQYF.

The chain uses TRBV12-3 or TRBV12-4 and TRBJ1-5, with TRBD1 matching 7 bases. The CDR3 loop spans 14 amino acids. V shed 4 bases and J 6 bases; nucleotides not matched to a gene: 6. CDR3 in DNA: TGTGCCAGCAGTTGGACAGGCTCCGGTCAGCCCCAGCATTTT. The encoded protein is CASSWTGSGQPQHF.